The clone carrying this T cell receptor (beta chain) is called medium-sized based on its frequency. Per germline, CDR1 KGHSH and CDR2 LQKENI. The CDR3 has 16 amino acids. This specimen comes from a study of T cell clusters in autoimmune cytopenias. Study details: A median of roughly 53,000 TRB reads per sample yielded a median around 2,500 distinct clonotypes.

TRB rearrangements were amplified by touch-down multiplex PCR with mixed TRB-A/B primers. No DNA is given; TCRdb re-called the multiplex PCR reads and lists each CDR3 protein once. The specimen's table records approximately 5,100 distinct CDR3 sequences. TRB was amplified from about 250 ng of peripheral blood genomic DNA per sample. These data were also filed under a second study, of T cell repertoires in aging, cancer and after chemotherapy.

The chain employs TRBV18 and TRBJ2-2. This clonotype was sampled from a human donor in good health. Input material: peripheral blood. This CDR3 is CASSPRLRVNTGELFF.